The clone carrying this T cell receptor beta chain has just a few counts. CDR1 SEHNR and CDR2 FQNEAQ come from the germline V gene (reference sequence). The V and J ends lost 4 bases and 3 bases respectively, with 9 bases between them. CDR3 size: 13 residues. This sample is part of a study of early T cells in non-severe SARS-CoV-2 infection. MiXCR, applied by TCRdb to the 5' RACE reads, yields one record per CDR3 protein. This sample has around 82,000 distinct CDR3 sequences, with roughly 12% found just once. The clonotype was recovered from an adult who was a healthcare worker with PCR-confirmed SARS-CoV-2 infection or an uninfected control (not recorded which). Sequenced input: whole blood. The genes are TRBV7-9 and TRBJ1-1; D gene ambiguous. The CDR3 sequence is CASSSSIHTEAFF. In nucleotides, the CDR3 is TGTGCCAGCAGCTCCTCGATCCACACTGAAGCTTTCTTT.